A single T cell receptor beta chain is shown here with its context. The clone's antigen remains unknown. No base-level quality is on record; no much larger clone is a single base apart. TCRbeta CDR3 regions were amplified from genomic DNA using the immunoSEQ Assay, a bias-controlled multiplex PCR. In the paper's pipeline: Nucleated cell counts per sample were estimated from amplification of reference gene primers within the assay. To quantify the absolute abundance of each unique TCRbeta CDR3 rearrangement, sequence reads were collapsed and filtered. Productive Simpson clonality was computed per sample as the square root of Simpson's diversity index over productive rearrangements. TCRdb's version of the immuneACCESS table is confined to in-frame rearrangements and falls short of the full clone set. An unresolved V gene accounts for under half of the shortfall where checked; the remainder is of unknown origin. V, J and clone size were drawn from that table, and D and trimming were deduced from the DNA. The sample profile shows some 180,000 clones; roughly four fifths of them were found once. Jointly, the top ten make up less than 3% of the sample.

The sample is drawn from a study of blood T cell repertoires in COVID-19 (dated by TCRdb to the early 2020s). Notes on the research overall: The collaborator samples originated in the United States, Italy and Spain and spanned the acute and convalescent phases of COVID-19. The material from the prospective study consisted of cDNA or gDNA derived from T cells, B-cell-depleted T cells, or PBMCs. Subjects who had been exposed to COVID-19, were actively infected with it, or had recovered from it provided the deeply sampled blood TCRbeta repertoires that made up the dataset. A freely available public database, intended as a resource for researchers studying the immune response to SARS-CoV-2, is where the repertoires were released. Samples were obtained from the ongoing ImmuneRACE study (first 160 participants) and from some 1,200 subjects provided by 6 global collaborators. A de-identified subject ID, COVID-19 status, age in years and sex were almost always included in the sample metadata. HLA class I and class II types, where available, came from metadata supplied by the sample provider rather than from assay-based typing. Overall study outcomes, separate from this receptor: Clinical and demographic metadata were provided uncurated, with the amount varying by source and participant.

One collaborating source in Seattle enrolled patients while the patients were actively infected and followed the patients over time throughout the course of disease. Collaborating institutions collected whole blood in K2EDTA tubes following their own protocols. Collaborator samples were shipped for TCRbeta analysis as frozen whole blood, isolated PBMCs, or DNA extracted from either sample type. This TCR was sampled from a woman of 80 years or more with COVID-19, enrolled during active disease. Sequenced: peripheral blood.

The CDR3: CASSLVGVGVEDTQYF. The sequenced DNA: TGCGCCAGCAGCTTGGTCGGGGTCGGGGTGGAAGATACGCAGTATTTT. The V and J segments used are TRBV5-1 and TRBJ2-3; matching of 5 bases hints at TRBD2 as the D gene. CDR1 and CDR2 are read off the germline V gene as SGHRS and YFSETQ. Including cysteine and phenylalanine, the CDR3 has 16 amino acids. The only DNA kept is the CDR3, 48 bases in frame from the first base. V is clipped by 0 bases and J by 5 bases, and the sequence between their germline boundaries is 16 bases long.